This record looks at one T cell receptor beta chain sequence and its context. Its antigen is as yet unknown. Primers: 60 Vbeta forward and 13 Jbeta reverse. Produced via immunoSEQ multiplex PCR; TCRdb's table is partial and in-frame only. The table lists some 140,000 clones, with less than 2% in the top ten. This sample stems from a study of cytomegalovirus exposure and HLA in healthy donors. Study-wide results and caveats: Across all donors, roughly uniform sequencing depth was an assumption of the presence/absence analyses. Overall, around 160 TCR beta chains were annotated as cytomegalovirus-associated.

V dropped 2 bases and J dropped 10 bases, with 13 bases sitting between them. This CDR3 spans 13 amino acids. CDR1 and CDR2 from the germline V gene are SGHRS and YFSETQ. Material for sequencing was PBMCs. The TCR originated in a woman aged 40 to 49 in good health and CMV-seronegative. This chain connects TRBV5-1 to TRBJ2-1; D call uncertain. CDR3 nucleotide sequence: TGCGCCAGCAGCTTAAGTACTGCCGAAGAGCAGTTCTTC. It specifies CASSLSTAEEQFF.